Below, one T cell receptor (beta chain) is given with its context. This sample is drawn from a study of CD8+ T cells in alopecia areata. On the study more broadly: Twice a day, 5 to 10 mg of oral tofacitinib was administered to treated patients.

Reverse transcribed after extraction, RNA yielded cDNA as the sequencing template. The assay was immunoSEQ multiplex PCR, and TCRdb's table has in-frame clones only and misses some. This table has hundreds of thousands of clones, more than 60% appearing once. The CDR3 is 12 residues long. Looked up from germline, CDR1 is GTSNPN and CDR2 is SVGIG (reference sequence). Trimming took off 3 bases at V and 2 bases at J, with 7 bases between the two ends. Treatment reported: oral pan-JAK inhibitor, 5-10 mg twice daily. Peripheral blood and lesional scalp punch biopsies came from alopecia areata patients. The researchers isolated CD4+ and CD8+ T cells from PBMCs by sorting.

This TCR was sampled from a human donor with alopecia areata. The chain has TRBV30 and TRBJ2-5, with a tentative D call TRBD2 (6 bases). The sequencing here drew on CD4+ T cells sorted from blood, taken at approximately week 44, from a patient treated with tofacitinib. CDR3 DNA sequence: TGTGCCTGGAGCGGAGGGCAAGAGACCCAGTACTTC. Protein sequence: CAWSGGQETQYF.